The clone carrying this T cell receptor beta chain was counted between two and nine times. V lost 1 base and J 1 base, leaving 12 bases between the germline ends. Per germline, CDR1 SGHDT and CDR2 YYEEEE. The CDR3 totals 16 residues. This sample stems from a study of blood T cell repertoires in COVID-19. Study at large: The United States, Italy and Spain supplied acute and convalescent COVID-19 samples. T cells, B-cell-depleted T cells, or PBMCs provided the cDNA or gDNA that served as material.

Original analysis: Reference gene primer amplification yielded estimated nucleated cell counts. Generated by immunoSEQ multiplex PCR, the TCRdb table keeps only in-frame clones and is missing some. V and J calls and clone size are as listed in that table; D and trimming were resolved from the DNA. The sample contains about 64,000 clones, under 95% of which appear only once. This clonotype was obtained from a human donor in a cohort sampled during active COVID-19. The chain is built from TRBV5-6 and TRBJ2-1; maybe TRBD1 (5 bases). Sequenced material: peripheral blood. CDR3 nucleotide sequence: TGTGCCAGCAGCTTGTTATTAGGGGTTTCCTACAATGAGCAGTTCTTC. It specifies CASSLLLGVSYNEQFF.